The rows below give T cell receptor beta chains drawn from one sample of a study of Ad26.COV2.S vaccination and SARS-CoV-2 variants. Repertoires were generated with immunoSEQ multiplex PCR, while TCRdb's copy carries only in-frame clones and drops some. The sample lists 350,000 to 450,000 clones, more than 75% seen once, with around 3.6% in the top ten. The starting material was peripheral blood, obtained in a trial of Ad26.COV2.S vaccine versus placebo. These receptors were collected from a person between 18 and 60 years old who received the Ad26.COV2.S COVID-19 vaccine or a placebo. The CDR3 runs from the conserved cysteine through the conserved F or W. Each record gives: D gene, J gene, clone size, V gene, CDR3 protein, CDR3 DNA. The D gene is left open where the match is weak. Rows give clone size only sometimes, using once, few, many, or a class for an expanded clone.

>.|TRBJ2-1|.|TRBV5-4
CASSLAQFRGRHYNEQFF
TGTGCCAGCAGCTTGGCCCAGTTCCGGGGCAGGCACTACAATGAGCAGTTCTTC
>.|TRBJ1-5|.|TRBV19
CASSIGLGNNQPQHF
TGTGCCAGTAGTATTGGGCTGGGAAACAATCAGCCCCAGCATTTT
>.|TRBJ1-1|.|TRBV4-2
CASSQEGQRLNTEAFF
TGTGCCAGCAGCCAAGAGGGACAACGCCTGAACACTGAAGCTTTCTTT
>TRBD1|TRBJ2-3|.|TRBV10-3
CAISERTGGTDTQYF
TGTGCCATCAGTGAGAGAACAGGGGGCACAGATACGCAGTATTTT
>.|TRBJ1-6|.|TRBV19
CASQVKGGGSSYNSPLHF
TGTGCCAGTCAAGTAAAAGGGGGAGGGAGCTCCTATAATTCACCCCTCCACTTT
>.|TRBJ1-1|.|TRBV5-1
CASSTDPSEAFF
TGCGCCAGCAGCACGGACCCTTCTGAAGCTTTCTTT
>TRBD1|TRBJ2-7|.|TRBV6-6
CASNPTGLSYEQYF
TGTGCCAGCAATCCGACAGGGTTGTCCTACGAGCAGTACTTC
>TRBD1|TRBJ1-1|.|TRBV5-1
CASSLETGGNTEAFF
TGCGCCAGCAGCTTGGAGACAGGGGGGAACACTGAAGCTTTCTTT
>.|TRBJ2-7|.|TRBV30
CAWSVLGRSAEQYF
TGTGCCTGGAGTGTACTAGGCAGGTCGGCCGAGCAGTACTTC
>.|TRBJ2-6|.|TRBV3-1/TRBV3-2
CASSLGAGANVLTF
TGTGCCAGCAGCTTAGGGGCTGGGGCCAACGTCCTGACTTTC
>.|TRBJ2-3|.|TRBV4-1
CASSQGDSTDTQYF
TGCGCCAGCAGCCAGGGGGACAGCACAGATACGCAGTATTTT
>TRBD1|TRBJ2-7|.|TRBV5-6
CASSLGRDREDYEQYF
TGTGCCAGCAGCTTGGGGAGGGACAGGGAGGACTACGAGCAGTACTTC
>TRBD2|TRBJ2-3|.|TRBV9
CASSISSGTSTDTQYF
TGTGCCAGCAGCATATCTAGCGGGACAAGCACAGATACGCAGTATTTT
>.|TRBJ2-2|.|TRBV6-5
CASRGRTNTGELFF
TGTGCCAGCAGGGGCCGAACGAACACCGGGGAGCTGTTTTTT
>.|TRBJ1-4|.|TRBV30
CAWSVMDKEKKLFF
TGTGCCTGGAGTGTCATGGATAAGGAGAAAAAACTGTTTTTT
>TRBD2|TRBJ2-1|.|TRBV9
CASSGSGGALNEQFF
TGTGCCAGCAGCGGTAGCGGGGGGGCTCTCAATGAGCAGTTCTTC
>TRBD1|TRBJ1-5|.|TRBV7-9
CASSFAGQGGGQPQHF
TGTGCCAGCAGCTTCGCCGGACAGGGTGGGGGGCAGCCCCAGCATTTT
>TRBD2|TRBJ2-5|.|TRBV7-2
CASSAGTSPAEETQYF
TGTGCCAGCAGCGCGGGGACTAGCCCCGCGGAAGAGACCCAGTACTTC
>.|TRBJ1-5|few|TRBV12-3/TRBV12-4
CASSGRGPQHF
TGTGCCAGCAGCGGCAGAGGGCCCCAGCATTTT
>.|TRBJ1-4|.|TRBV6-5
CASSIDRGELFF
TGTGCCAGCAGTATAGACCGGGGAGAACTGTTTTTT
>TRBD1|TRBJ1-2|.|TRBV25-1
CASRGQGYGYTF
TGTGCCAGCAGGGGACAGGGCTATGGCTACACCTTC
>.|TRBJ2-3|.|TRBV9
CASSASTDTQYF
TGTGCCAGCAGCGCAAGCACAGATACGCAGTATTTT
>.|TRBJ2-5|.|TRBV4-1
CASSQDPGGGPETQYF
TGCGCCAGCAGCCAAGATCCAGGGGGGGGGCCAGAGACCCAGTACTTC
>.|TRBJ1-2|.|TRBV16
CASSQLGNSPNGYTF
TGTGCCAGCAGCCAATTAGGAAACTCGCCCAATGGCTACACCTTC
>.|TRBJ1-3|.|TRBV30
CAWSGGLGNTIYF
TGTGCCTGGAGTGGGGGGCTTGGAAACACCATATATTTT
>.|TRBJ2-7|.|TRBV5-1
CASSLAGRATYEQYF
TGCGCCAGCAGCTTGGCGGGCAGGGCAACCTACGAGCAGTACTTC
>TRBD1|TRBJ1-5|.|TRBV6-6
CASSLQGAWGNQPQHF
TGTGCCAGCAGCCTACAGGGGGCGTGGGGCAATCAGCCCCAGCATTTT
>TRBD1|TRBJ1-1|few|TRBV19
CASSDRLGTGKNTEAFF
TGTGCCAGTAGTGACCGACTAGGGACAGGAAAAAACACTGAAGCTTTCTTT
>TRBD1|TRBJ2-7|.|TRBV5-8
CASSPGTGTYEQYF
TGTGCCAGCAGCCCCGGGACAGGGACCTACGAGCAGTACTTC
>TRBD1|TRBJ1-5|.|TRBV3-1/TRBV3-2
CASSQEPRQGIQPQHF
TGTGCCAGCAGCCAAGAACCGAGACAGGGGATTCAGCCCCAGCATTTT